The 13 T cell receptor beta chains below come from one sample, sequenced in a study of CD8 T cells in Susac syndrome. It was with random hexamers that about 0.45 to 1 ug RNA was reverse transcribed. TCRdb used MiXCR to reprocess the immunoSEQ multiplex PCR reads, holding one entry per CDR3 protein. The profile shows some 300,000 distinct CDR3 sequences, approximately 85% of them singletons. What was sequenced was CD8+ T cells from PBMCs. These TCRs come from a human donor with multiple sclerosis.

This clonotype was counted between two and nine times. The V call is TRBV30, the J call TRBJ2-3; the D is unclear. Trimming shortened V by 4 bases and J by 6 bases, and 5 bases separated the two germline ends. CDR1 and CDR2 (germline): GTSNPN, SVGIG (reference sequence). CDR3 length: 10 residues. Written as DNA, the CDR3 is TGTGCCTGGATGGGGGATACGCAGTATTTT. Residues: CAWMGDTQYF.

The rearrangement joins TRBV13 to TRBJ2-1; 7 bases agree with TRBD1. The CDR3 loop spans 16 amino acids. The germline CDR1 and CDR2 sequences are PRHDT and FYEKMQ (reference sequence). With 6 bases clipped from V and 0 bases from J, the junction kept 8 bases outside the gene matches. DNA of the CDR3: TGTGCCAGCAGGCGAGAAGGGGGCTACTCCTACAATGAGCAGTTCTTC. As protein: CASRREGGYSYNEQFF.

The CDR3 nucleotides are TGTGCCAGCAGCTTTTTACTTGGTGGGGACACTGAAGCTTTCTTT. Translating it yields CASSFLLGGDTEAFF. The chain is built from TRBV11-2 and TRBJ1-1; D unclear. V lost 3 bases to trimming and J lost 3 bases, with 14 bases between them. The CDR3 totals 15 residues. Germline loops: CDR1 SGHAT, CDR2 FQNNGV.

The genes are TRBV12-3 or TRBV12-4 and TRBJ2-7; TRBD1 matches 7 bases. CDR3 size: 15 residues. The V segment lost 3 bases and the J segment 4 bases; nucleotides outside the gene matches: 9. CDR3 nucleotides: TGTGCCAGCAGTTTCGGACAGGTTGTGTCGTACGAGCAGTACTTC. This sequence encodes CASSFGQVVSYEQYF.

This chain joins TRBV6-2 or TRBV6-3 and TRBJ1-2; TRBD1 agrees at 8 bases. V was clipped by 4 bases and J by 5 bases; unmatched bases: 6. The CDR3 runs to 14 residues. The V gene's germline CDR1 is MNHEY and CDR2 SVGEGT. Written as DNA, the CDR3 is TGTGCCAGCAGTTGGCCGGGACAGGTATATGGCTACACCTTC. Translated: CASSWPGQVYGYTF.

J is TRBJ2-1 and V is TRBV20-1, with a tentative D call TRBD1 (6 bases). The CDR3 contains 14 residues. Between the trimmed V and J ends, which lost 5 bases and 2 bases, there was a span of 13 bases. The germline V gene encodes CDR1 DFQATT and CDR2 SNEGSKA (reference sequence). CDR3 sequence (DNA): TGCAGTGCTCCGTCACAGGGTACCTACAATGAGCAGTTCTTC. Translated, it gives CSAPSQGTYNEQFF.

The chain links TRBV27 to TRBJ2-1; 7 nucleotides agree with TRBD2. The germline V gene encodes CDR1 MNHEY and CDR2 SMNVEV (reference sequence). V was pared by 5 bases and J by 4 bases, with 5 bases of the junction left unmatched. This CDR3 has 14 amino acids. In DNA, the CDR3 is TGTGCCAGCAGTCACCTAGCGGTGTACAATGAGCAGTTCTTC. Its translation: CASSHLAVYNEQFF.

The rearrangement uses TRBV6-5 and TRBJ2-3, with 9 positions matching TRBD2. This CDR3 region has 16 residues. J lost 4 bases, V lost 4 bases, and 9 bases had no gene match. Germline lookup yields CDR1 MNHEY and CDR2 SVGAGI. CDR3 loop: CASSLTTRTSADTQYF. CDR3 bases: TGTGCCAGCAGTTTAACCACCCGGACTAGCGCAGATACGCAGTATTTT.

This chain uses TRBV11-2 with TRBJ2-5; tentatively, D is TRBD1 (6 bases). Trimming removed 5 bases at V and 4 bases at J, with 11 bases between. Germline V gene lookup returns CDR1 SGHAT and CDR2 FQNNGV. The CDR3 spans 13 residues. Here the CDR3 DNA reads TGTGCCAGCAGCCGTCAGGGGCGAGAGACCCAGTACTTC. It encodes CASSRQGRETQYF.

The rearrangement uses TRBV4-3 and TRBJ2-3; 7 nucleotides agree with TRBD2. This CDR3 region has 14 residues. The germline gives CDR1 LGHNA, CDR2 YSLEER. The V and J ends lost 6 bases and 6 bases, in that order; junction bases with no gene match: 9. The chain's CDR3 is CASSVSAGTDTQYF. CDR3 nucleotides: TGCGCCAGCAGTGTTTCAGCGGGGACGGATACGCAGTATTTT.

The gene calls are TRBV19 and TRBJ2-1; D is uncertain. Germline values: CDR1 LNHDA, CDR2 SQIVND (reference sequence). Deletions cut 0 bases from V and 5 bases from J, with 17 bases between. This CDR3 spans 17 amino acids. The CDR3 is CASSIDSENYENNEQFF. CDR3 sequence (DNA): TGTGCCAGTAGTATAGACTCGGAGAACTACGAAAACAATGAGCAGTTCTTC.

The chain has TRBV28 and TRBJ1-1; the D gene is possibly TRBD1 (6 bases). Germline V gene data show CDR1 as MDHEN and CDR2 as SYDVKM. Trimming pared 3 bases from V and 5 bases from J, leaving 16 bases between. The CDR3 spans 15 residues. CDR3 DNA: TGTGCCAGCAGTTTCTTCGGGCAGGGGCGGACTGAAGCTTTCTTT. Protein sequence: CASSFFGQGRTEAFF.

V gene TRBV5-6 combines with J gene TRBJ1-4, with D unclear. Per germline, CDR1 SGHDT and CDR2 YYEEEE. The CDR3 has 13 residues. V shed 4 bases and J shed 8 bases, with 12 bases lying between them. CDR3 amino acids: CASSDPRGEKLFF. The CDR3 region has the DNA TGTGCCAGCAGCGACCCGCGAGGGGAAAAACTGTTTTTT.